This TCR beta chain appears in the sequencing data of a study of cytomegalovirus exposure and HLA in healthy donors. On this clone itself: The antigen remains unidentified.

Both 60 Vbeta primers and 13 Jbeta primers went into the PCR. The method was immunoSEQ multiplex PCR; TCRdb's version includes in-frame clones alone and lacks a portion of them. The data hold 200,000 to 250,000 clones, with 78% observed a single time. Germline assignment: CDR1 SGHRS and CDR2 YFSETQ. J lost 3 bases, V lost 2 bases, and 3 bases had no gene match. CDR3 length equals 14 residues. Study outcomes and limitations: Evidence from a later analysis indicated that most CMV-associated TCR beta chains looked HLA-restricted. Immune exposure was documented only through CMV serostatus.

The chain recombines TRBV5-1 with TRBJ2-7; 9 nucleotides line up with TRBD2. The specimen sequenced was PBMCs. The TCR was taken from a male donor in good health and CMV-seronegative. CDR3 amino acids: CASSFSGSHYEQYF. The CDR3 region has the DNA TGCGCCAGCAGCTTTAGCGGGAGTCACTACGAGCAGTACTTC.